The rows below give T cell receptor beta chains drawn from one sample of a study of T cells expressing NK-cell markers. Using the 5' RACE reads, TCRdb records one entry per CDR3 protein without DNA. Its listing shows about half a million distinct CDR3 sequences. The specimen sequenced was blood T cells: a sorted CD56 or NKG2C T cell subset, CD4+ or CD8+ T cells, or bulk PBMC T cells (not recorded which). The receptors come from a woman aged 45-59 years in good health. Both conserved end residues are part of each CDR3.

V	J	CDR3
TRBV4-1	TRBJ2-1	CASSQEQSVTGNEQFF
TRBV10-3	TRBJ2-5	CATRGQGETQYF
TRBV2	TRBJ2-7	CASSLGTSGGPYEQYF
TRBV12-3/TRBV12-4	TRBJ1-1	CASSSPAYDSHEAFF
TRBV27	TRBJ2-1	CASSLTSGSGGEQFF
TRBV20-1	TRBJ2-1	CSAPSGTRGSSYNEQFF
TRBV25-1	TRBJ2-5	CASSPLGLAQETQYF
TRBV3-1	TRBJ2-7	CASSPTENEQYF
TRBV6-5	TRBJ1-2	CASWTGVGYTF
TRBV6-5	TRBJ1-3	CASSPPWGAGNTIYF
TRBV5-1	TRBJ2-1	CASSLSTQPALNEQFF
TRBV6-5	TRBJ2-3	CASSYQPLAGSTDTQYF
TRBV7-2	TRBJ2-1	CASSLRALTQFF
TRBV4-2	TRBJ2-4	CASRPEPLAGLRNIQYF
TRBV7-3	TRBJ2-1	CASSPTSGSREQFF